The source of this T cell receptor (beta chain) is a study of HIV-infected patients and healthy controls. Reverse transcription used about 500 ng RNA and constant-region primers for alpha and beta. Each of the alpha and beta chains got its own library through chain-specific third strand synthesis with indices. A short first PCR added P5 and P7 adapter elements and a second index. Via MiXCR, TCRdb re-called the 5' RACE reads, giving one row per CDR3 protein. The table has around 16,000 distinct CDR3 sequences, 9.4% seen once. At least ten counts were recorded for this clonotype. Antigen specificity is unknown. Overall study findings and caveats: Healthy controls shared more CDR3 sequences between individuals than HIV-infected patients did.

All unsorted peripheral T cells were captured because whole blood was used without fractionation. An approximately 2.6 ml peripheral blood sample was taken for RNA. Between the trimmed V and J ends, which lost 3 bases and 1 base, there was a span of 9 bases. CDR1 and CDR2 from the germline V gene are ENHRY and SYGVKD. CDR3 length: 14 amino acids. The V call is TRBV10-3, the J call TRBJ1-1, with D unresolved. Sequenced: blood. The clonotype comes from an adult in good health. The CDR3 DNA sequence: TGTGCCATCAGTGACAGGTCGAAGAACACTGAAGCTTTCTTT. Translation: CAISDRSKNTEAFF.